Below, one TCR beta chain is given with its context. V lost 5 bases to trimming and J lost 2 bases, with 7 bases between them. Germline V gene lookup returns CDR1 MNHEY and CDR2 SVGAGI. The CDR3 consists of 14 residues. The sample originates from a study of blood T cell repertoires in COVID-19. Method: immunoSEQ multiplex PCR; TCRdb's copy keeps in-frame clones and lacks some. The top ten hold roughly 7.7% of the sample, which has around 30,000 clones, 75% to 90% seen once. J is TRBJ1-6 and V is TRBV6-5, with unresolved D. The sample comprised peripheral blood. The receptor was derived from a human donor in a cohort sampled during active COVID-19. CDR3 sequence: CASSPGPYNSPLHF. In DNA, the CDR3 is TGTGCCAGCAGTCCGGGTCCCTATAATTCACCCCTCCACTTT.